This T cell receptor (beta chain) emerged from a study of vaccination and CD4 T cells after COVID-19. Sequencing of the DNA from cultured CD4+ T cells was carried out with the Oncomine TCR Beta short-read assay. CD4+ T cells were cultured, and genomic DNA was extracted from them. TCRdb analysed the PCR reads with MiXCR anew, one entry per CDR3 protein. Of about 21,000 distinct CDR3 sequences in the sample, roughly 50% were seen once. About this clonotype: Antigen specificity is unknown.

The V gene end was trimmed by 6 bases and the J gene end by 8 bases; junction bases not matched to a gene: 20. The CDR3 sequence is 17 residues long. The germline CDR1 and CDR2 sequences are MNHEY and SMNVEV (reference sequence). Treatment given: approximately 9-day PBMC culture with coronavirus spike peptide pools or control peptides (ViraFEST assay). The chain couples TRBV27 to TRBJ1-2, with 8 bases identical to TRBD1. Sequences were derived from CD4+ T cells from blood, cultured in vitro, sampled after SARS-CoV-2 vaccination. This TCR came from a human donor who had recovered from COVID-19. The CDR3 DNA reads as TGTGCCAGCAGCCACAGGGGGGGGCCCCGAGTAAGGAGAGGCTACACCTTC. It codes for CASSHRGGPRVRRGYTF.